The 10 T cell receptor beta chains given below trace back to one sample, sequenced in a study of blood T cell repertoires in COVID-19. The protocol was immunoSEQ multiplex PCR, while the TCRdb copy is restricted to in-frame clones and leaves out a portion. The sample carries about 400,000 clones, approximately 85% recorded once. What was sequenced was PBMCs or T cells enriched from blood (not recorded which). These receptors all stem from a woman aged 40 to 50 with acute COVID-19.

The chain couples TRBV6-5 to TRBJ1-2; no firm D call. Germline CDR1 is MNHEY and CDR2 is SVGAGI. Deletions cut 9 bases from V and 6 bases from J, with 17 bases between. The length of the CDR3 is 13 residues. The CDR3 loop reads CASKVGSVDGYTF. The CDR3 DNA is TGTGCCAGTAAGGTAGGGAGTGTCGATGGCTACACCTTC.

The chain combines TRBV5-4 with TRBJ1-1; D unresolved. This CDR3 is 12 amino acids long. V was cut by 2 bases and J by 8 bases, with 10 bases left in between. Germline V gives CDR1 SGHNT, CDR2 YYREEE (reference sequence). Written as DNA, the CDR3 is TGTGCCAGCAGCTTTTATCGGCGGGAAGCTTTCTTT. Translated: CASSFYRREAFF.

This chain links TRBV6-1 with TRBJ2-7, with D tentatively TRBD1 (5 bases). The CDR3 spans 13 residues. Per the germline V gene, CDR1 is MNHNS and CDR2 is SASEGT. Trimming removed 2 bases from V and 2 bases from J, with 7 bases in between. The CDR3 loop is CASSEPGTYEQYF. In DNA form, the CDR3 reads TGTGCCAGCAGTGAACCAGGGACCTACGAGCAGTACTTC.

The chain combines TRBV27 with TRBJ2-6, with TRBD1 as a possible D gene (5 bases). Trimming left V 5 bases short and J 3 bases short, with 11 bases between. Germline assignment: CDR1 MNHEY and CDR2 SMNVEV (reference sequence). The CDR3 runs to 15 residues. CDR3 in DNA: TGTGCCAGCAGTACCAGGGTCTTTGGGGCCAACGTCCTGACTTTC. This codes for CASSTRVFGANVLTF. The full variable domain, rest sourced from reference TRBV27 and TRBJ2-6, is EAQVTQNPRYLITVTGKKLTVTCSQNMNHEYMSWYRQDPGLGLRQIYYSMNVEVTDKGDVPEGYKVSRKEKRNFPLILESPSPNQTSLYFCASSTRVFGANVLTFGAGSRLTVL.

The chain links TRBV19 to TRBJ2-3, with 8 bases aligning to TRBD2. The length of the CDR3 is 17 residues. CDR1 is LNHDA, CDR2 SQIVND, per germline (reference sequence). With 4 bases clipped from V and 5 bases from J, the junction kept 14 bases outside the gene matches. The CDR3 DNA reads TGTGCCAGTAGTACTCCCAGAGCGGGGGAGTCCTTAGATACGCAGTATTTT. Residues: CASSTPRAGESLDTQYF.

The V call is TRBV29-1, the J call TRBJ2-4, with 9 bases fitting TRBD1. This CDR3 has 16 amino acids. After removal of 7 bases from V and 0 bases from J, the junction contained 10 bases not matched to a gene. The germline V gene encodes CDR1 SQVTM and CDR2 ANQGSEA. CDR3 residues: CSDGQGPPRAKNIQYF. CDR3 DNA: TGCAGCGACGGACAGGGGCCCCCGAGAGCCAAAAACATTCAGTACTTC.

The chain has TRBV2 and TRBJ1-5, with D possibly matching TRBD1 (6 bases). CDR3 length: 15 residues. V gave up 11 bases and J gave up 5 bases, with 22 bases separating them. The germline V gene has CDR1 SNHLY and CDR2 FYNNEI. CDR3 sequence reads: CARGGTMGGDQPQHF. The CDR3, as DNA: TGTGCCCGCGGGGGGACAATGGGGGGAGATCAGCCCCAGCATTTT.

The V gene is TRBV19, the J gene TRBJ2-4; D is possibly TRBD2 (6 bases). CDR1 and CDR2 from the germline V gene are LNHDA and SQIVND (reference sequence). This CDR3 region has 17 residues. The V gene lost 0 bases and the J gene lost 7 bases, with 19 bases spanning the gap. DNA of the CDR3: TGTGCCAGTAGTATAGATCCCCCGGGACTGGAACGGAACATTCAGTACTTC. Translated, it gives CASSIDPPGLERNIQYF.

J is TRBJ1-3 and V is TRBV21-1; the DNA was not compared with TRBD1, the D call given in the table. TRBV21-1 is flagged as a pseudogene. The CDR3 has 22 amino acids. CDR3 amino acids: CASSSRQVGTGVGWILGNTIYF. The CDR3 DNA reads TGTGCCAGCAGCTCACGCCAAGTAGGGACAGGGGTCGGTTGGATATTGGGAAACACCATATATTTT.

The chain carries TRBV6-5 and TRBJ1-2; no clear D. Germline V gene lookup returns CDR1 MNHEY and CDR2 SVGAGI. The CDR3 has 13 amino acids. The V gene lost 5 bases and the J gene lost 7 bases, with 14 bases spanning the gap. The CDR3 nucleotides are TGTGCCAGCAGTCCGACAATTTTGATTGGCTACACCTTC. Encoded protein: CASSPTILIGYTF.